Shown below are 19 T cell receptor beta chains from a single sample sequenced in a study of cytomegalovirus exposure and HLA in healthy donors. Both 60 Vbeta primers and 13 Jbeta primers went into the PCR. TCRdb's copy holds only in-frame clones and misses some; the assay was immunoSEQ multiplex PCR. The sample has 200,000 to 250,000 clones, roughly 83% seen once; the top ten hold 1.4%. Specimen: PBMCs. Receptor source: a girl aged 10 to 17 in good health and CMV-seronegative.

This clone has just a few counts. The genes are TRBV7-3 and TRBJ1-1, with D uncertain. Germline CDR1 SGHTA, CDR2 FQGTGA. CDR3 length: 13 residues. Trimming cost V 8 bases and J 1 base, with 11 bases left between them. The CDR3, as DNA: TGTGCCAGCGGACGAGGGAGGAACACTGAAGCTTTCTTT. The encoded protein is CASGRGRNTEAFF.

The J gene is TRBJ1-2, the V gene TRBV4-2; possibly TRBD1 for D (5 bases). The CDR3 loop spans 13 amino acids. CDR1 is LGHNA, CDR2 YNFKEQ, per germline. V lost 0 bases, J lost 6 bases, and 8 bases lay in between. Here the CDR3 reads CASSQDRGDGYTF. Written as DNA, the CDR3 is TGTGCCAGCAGCCAAGATAGGGGCGATGGCTACACCTTC.

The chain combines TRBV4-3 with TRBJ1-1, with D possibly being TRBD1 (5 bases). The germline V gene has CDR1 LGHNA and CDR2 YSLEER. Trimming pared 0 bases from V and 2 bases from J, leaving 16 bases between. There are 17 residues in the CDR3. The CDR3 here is CASSQETSGTYNTEAFF. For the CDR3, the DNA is TGCGCCAGCAGCCAAGAGACATCCGGGACTTATAACACTGAAGCTTTCTTT.

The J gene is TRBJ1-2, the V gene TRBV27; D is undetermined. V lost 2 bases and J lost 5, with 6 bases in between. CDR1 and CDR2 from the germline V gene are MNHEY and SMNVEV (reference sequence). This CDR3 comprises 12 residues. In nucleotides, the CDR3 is TGTGCCAGCAGTTTAGCCGGGTATGGCTACACCTTC. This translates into CASSLAGYGYTF.

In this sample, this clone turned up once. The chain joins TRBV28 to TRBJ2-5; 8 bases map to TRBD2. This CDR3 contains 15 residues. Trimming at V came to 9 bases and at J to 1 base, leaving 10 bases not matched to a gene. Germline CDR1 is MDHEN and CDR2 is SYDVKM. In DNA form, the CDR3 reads TGTGCCAGTACGGGAGGGGGTCTCTTCCAAGAGACCCAGTACTTC. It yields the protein CASTGGGLFQETQYF. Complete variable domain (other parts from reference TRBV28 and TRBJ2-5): DVKVTQSSRYLVKRTGEKVFLECVQDMDHENMFWYRQDPGLGLRLIYFSYDVKMKEKGDIPEGYSVSREKKERFSLILESASTNQTSMYLCASTGGGLFQETQYFGPGTRLLVL.

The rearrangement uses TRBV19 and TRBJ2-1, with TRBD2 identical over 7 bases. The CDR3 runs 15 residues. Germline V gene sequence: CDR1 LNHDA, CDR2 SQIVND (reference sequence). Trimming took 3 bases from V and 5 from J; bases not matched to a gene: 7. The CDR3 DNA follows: TGTGCCAGTAGTATCATGGCGGGAGTCAACAATGAGCAGTTCTTC. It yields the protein CASSIMAGVNNEQFF.

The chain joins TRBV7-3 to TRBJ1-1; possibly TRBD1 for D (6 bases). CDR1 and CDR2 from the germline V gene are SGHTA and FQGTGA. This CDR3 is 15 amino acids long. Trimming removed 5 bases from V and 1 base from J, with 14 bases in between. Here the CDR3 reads CASSETGQTNTEAFF. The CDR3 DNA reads TGTGCCAGCAGCGAAACGGGACAAACGAACACTGAAGCTTTCTTT.

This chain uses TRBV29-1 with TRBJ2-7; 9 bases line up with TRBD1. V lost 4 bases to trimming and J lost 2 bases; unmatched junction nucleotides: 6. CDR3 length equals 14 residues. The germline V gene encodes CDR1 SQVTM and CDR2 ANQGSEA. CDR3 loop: CSVGPGQGTYEQYF. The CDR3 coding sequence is TGCAGCGTTGGACCAGGACAGGGGACCTACGAGCAGTACTTC.

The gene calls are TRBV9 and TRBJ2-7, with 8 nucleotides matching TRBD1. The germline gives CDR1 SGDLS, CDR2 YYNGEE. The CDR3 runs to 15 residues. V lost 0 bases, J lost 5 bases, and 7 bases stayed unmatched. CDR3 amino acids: CASSVDGSGGDEQYF. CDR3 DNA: TGTGCCAGCAGCGTAGACGGATCAGGGGGCGACGAGCAGTACTTC.

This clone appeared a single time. The CDR3 sequence is CAWTITNTGELFF. As DNA, the CDR3 is TGTGCCTGGACTATAACGAACACCGGGGAGCTGTTTTTT. This chain uses TRBV30 with TRBJ2-2, with no clear D. Between the trimmed V and J ends, which lost 4 bases and 0 bases, there was a span of 6 bases. There are 13 residues in the CDR3. Germline V gives CDR1 GTSNPN, CDR2 SVGIG (reference sequence).

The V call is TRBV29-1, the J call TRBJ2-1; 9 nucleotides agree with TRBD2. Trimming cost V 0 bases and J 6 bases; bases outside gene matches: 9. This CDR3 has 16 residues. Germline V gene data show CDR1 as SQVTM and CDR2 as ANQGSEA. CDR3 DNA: TGCAGCGTTGAAGATGGGTCTAGCGGGAAATTCAATGAGCAGTTCTTC. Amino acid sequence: CSVEDGSSGKFNEQFF.

The CDR3 DNA follows: TGTGCCAGCAGCCAAGGAGCGGGAGGGAATGAGCAGTTCTTC. This encodes CASSQGAGGNEQFF. The gene calls are TRBV14 and TRBJ2-1, with 10 bases lining up with TRBD2. CDR1 is SGHDN and CDR2 is FVKESK in the germline V gene. The J segment lost 7 bases and the V segment lost 1 base, leaving 1 base of the junction unmatched. The CDR3 has 14 amino acids.

The CDR3: CASSPGGGGQFF. The CDR3 nucleotides read TGCGCCAGCAGCCCCGGGGGCGGGGGGCAGTTCTTC. The J gene is TRBJ2-1, the V gene TRBV4-3, with D maybe TRBD2 (7 bases). The CDR3 totals 12 residues. Trimming removed 4 bases from V and 12 bases from J, with 13 bases in between. Per germline, CDR1 LGHNA and CDR2 YSLEER.

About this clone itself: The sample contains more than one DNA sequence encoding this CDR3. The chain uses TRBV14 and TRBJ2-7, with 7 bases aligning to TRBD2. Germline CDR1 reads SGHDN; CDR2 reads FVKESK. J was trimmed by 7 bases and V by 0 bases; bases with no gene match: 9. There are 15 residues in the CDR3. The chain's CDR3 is CASSQDLAGGGEQYF. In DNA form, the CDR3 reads TGTGCCAGCAGCCAAGATTTAGCGGGTGGTGGTGAGCAGTACTTC.

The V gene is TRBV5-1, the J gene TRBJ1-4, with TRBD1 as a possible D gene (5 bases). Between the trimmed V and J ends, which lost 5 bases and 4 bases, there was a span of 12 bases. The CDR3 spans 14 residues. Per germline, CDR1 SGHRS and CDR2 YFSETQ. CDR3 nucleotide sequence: TGCGCCAGCAGACTTCAGGGTAATAATGAAAAACTGTTTTTT. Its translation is CASRLQGNNEKLFF.

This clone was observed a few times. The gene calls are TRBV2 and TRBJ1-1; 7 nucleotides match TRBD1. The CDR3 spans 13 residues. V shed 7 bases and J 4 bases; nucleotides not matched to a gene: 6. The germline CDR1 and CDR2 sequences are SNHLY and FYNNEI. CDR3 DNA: TGTGCCAGCATTTGGACAGGACCCACTGAAGCTTTCTTT. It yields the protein CASIWTGPTEAFF. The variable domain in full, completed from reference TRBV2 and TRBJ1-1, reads EPEVTQTPSHQVTQMGQEVILRCVPISNHLYFYWYRQILGQKVEFLVSFYNNEISEKSEIFDDQFSVERPDGSNFTLKIRSTKLEDSAMYFCASIWTGPTEAFFGQGTRLTVV.

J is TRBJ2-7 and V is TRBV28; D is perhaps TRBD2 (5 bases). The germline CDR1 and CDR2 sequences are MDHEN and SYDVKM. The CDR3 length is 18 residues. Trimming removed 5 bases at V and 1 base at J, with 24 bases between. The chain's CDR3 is CASSVISGSRRSSYEQYF. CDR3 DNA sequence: TGTGCCAGCAGTGTGATATCCGGGTCCAGGAGGAGTTCCTACGAGCAGTACTTC.

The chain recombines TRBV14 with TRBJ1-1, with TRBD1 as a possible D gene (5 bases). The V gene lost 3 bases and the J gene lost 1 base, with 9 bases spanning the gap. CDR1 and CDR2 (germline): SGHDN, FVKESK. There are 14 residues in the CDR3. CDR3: CASSHRQGNTEAFF. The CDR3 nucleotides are TGTGCCAGCAGCCACCGGCAGGGGAACACTGAAGCTTTCTTT.

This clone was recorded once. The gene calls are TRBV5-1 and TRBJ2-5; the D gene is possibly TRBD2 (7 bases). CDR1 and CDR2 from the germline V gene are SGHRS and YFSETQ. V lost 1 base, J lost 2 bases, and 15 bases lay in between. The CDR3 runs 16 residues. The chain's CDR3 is CASSLTGGLSQETQYF. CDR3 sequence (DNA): TGCGCCAGCAGCTTGACGGGGGGCCTGTCTCAAGAGACCCAGTACTTC.